This TCR beta chain came from a study of molecular identifiers for immune sequencing clone quantification. Study-wide results and limits: Jurkat TCR RNA from one cell was spiked into approximately 930,000 naive cells, and it was reportedly detectable there. Under 1% of molecules in naive cells, but over 99% of effector molecules, belonged to clones above 20 RNA copies.

Germline V gene sequence: CDR1 MNHEY, CDR2 SVGEGT. There are 14 residues in the CDR3. V shed 10 bases and J 6 bases; nucleotides not matched to a gene: 12. As for this clonotype: The antigen is undetermined.

TCRdb ran MiXCR on the PCR reads and lists one entry per CDR3 protein. The repertoire holds around 40,000 distinct CDR3 sequences, roughly 21% seen once, with less than 1.2% in the top ten. Sequencing input: naive CD8+ T cells from blood, with Jurkat cell RNA spiked in. The sample's subset: FACS-sorted CD8+CD4-CCR7+CD45RA+ naive T cells. The chain combines TRBV6-2 or TRBV6-3 with TRBJ1-5, with 7 bases matching TRBD1. The sequence derives from a human donor in good health. Some libraries in this study had Jurkat cell RNA spiked in. The CDR3 DNA follows: TGTGCCATCACGACAGGGAATGGGCCTCAGCCCCAGCATTTT. The encoded protein is CAITTGNGPQPQHF.